These 28 T cell receptor beta chains originate from one sample sequenced in a study of neurological immune-mediated disorders. Each CDR3 protein is one row after TCRdb ran MiXCR on the 5' RACE reads. This sample has 25,000 to 35,000 distinct CDR3 sequences; about 15% occur once, and the top ten carry around a quarter. The source material was PBMCs. The receptors originated from a man in his 70s in good health.

This rearrangement joins TRBV7-2 to TRBJ2-7, with D uncertain. The CDR3 consists of 13 residues. The V gene's germline CDR1 is SGHTA and CDR2 FQGNSA. V shed 1 base and J shed 2 bases, with 6 bases lying between them. The CDR3 spells CASSLVLAYEQYF. In DNA, the CDR3 is TGTGCCAGCAGCTTAGTTCTGGCCTACGAGCAGTACTTC.

This clonotype was found many times. This chain links TRBV10-3 with TRBJ1-2, with a weak D call TRBD1 (5 bases). The V and J ends lost 2 bases and 2 bases respectively, with 9 bases between them. Germline CDR1 reads ENHRY; CDR2 reads SYGVKD. This CDR3 has 14 amino acids. This chain's CDR3 is CAISESRDNYGYTF. For the CDR3, the DNA is TGTGCCATCAGTGAGAGCCGGGACAACTATGGCTACACCTTC.

Ten or more counts support this clonotype. The J gene is TRBJ2-1, the V gene TRBV12-3 or TRBV12-4; 10 bases line up with TRBD2. This CDR3 spans 14 amino acids. V dropped 1 base and J dropped 9; count of bases not matched to a gene: 3. The CDR3 region is CASSLELAGTEQFF. The CDR3 nucleotides read TGTGCCAGCAGTTTAGAACTAGCGGGGACTGAGCAGTTCTTC.

The sample holds many counts of this clonotype. V and J are TRBV27 and TRBJ2-7; D unclear. The CDR3 is 13 amino acids. Germline CDR1 reads MNHEY; CDR2 reads SMNVEV (reference sequence). With 4 bases removed from V and 7 bases from J, the gap between germline ends came to 14 bases. In nucleotides, the CDR3 is TGTGCCAGCAGTTACGCGGCCGTGAGGGAGCAGTACTTC. Amino acid sequence: CASSYAAVREQYF.

This chain links TRBV10-3 with TRBJ2-3; 11 positions match TRBD2. The V gene end was trimmed by 7 bases and the J gene end by 1 base; junction bases not matched to a gene: 13. Germline lookup yields CDR1 ENHRY and CDR2 SYGVKD. The CDR3 has 18 amino acids. CDR3 bases: TGTGCCATCAATGAACCCAAGACTAGCGGGGTCTGCACAGATACGCAGTATTTT. It translates to CAINEPKTSGVCTDTQYF.

At least ten counts were recorded for this clonotype. The V gene is TRBV9, the J gene TRBJ1-3; 8 bases line up with TRBD1. The length of the CDR3 is 15 residues. The ends lost 4 bases at V and 4 bases at J; junction bases unmatched: 7. Germline V gene lookup returns CDR1 SGDLS and CDR2 YYNGEE. The CDR3, as DNA: TGTGCCAGCAGCTTCCAGGGGGCGCGAGGAAACACCATATATTTT. As protein: CASSFQGARGNTIYF.

This clonotype was picked up many times. V is TRBV29-1 and J is TRBJ1-2; 8 bases line up with TRBD1. This CDR3 is built from 12 residues. J lost 6 bases, V lost 5 bases, and 5 bases had no gene match. Germline V gives CDR1 SQVTM, CDR2 ANQGSEA. The CDR3 DNA sequence: TGCAGCGTTTGGACAGGGCGAGATGGCTACACCTTC. Protein product: CSVWTGRDGYTF.

This clonotype was counted at least ten times. The rearrangement links TRBV12-3 or TRBV12-4 to TRBJ2-7, with TRBD2 matching over 8 bases. The V gene end was trimmed by 0 bases and the J gene end by 4 bases; junction bases not matched to a gene: 5. CDR3 length equals 15 residues. This CDR3 is CASSLARGAGYEQYF. In DNA, the CDR3 is TGTGCCAGCAGTTTAGCGCGGGGGGCTGGTTACGAGCAGTACTTC.

This clonotype was picked up many times. The chain links TRBV4-2 to TRBJ2-3; D gene uncertain. The CDR3 runs to 13 residues. The germline V and J ends were trimmed by 1 base and 5 bases, with 7 bases remaining between them. The V gene's germline CDR1 is LGHNA and CDR2 YNFKEQ. CDR3 nucleotide sequence: TGTGCCAGCAGCCAAGGAGGAGTAGATACGCAGTATTTT. It encodes CASSQGGVDTQYF.

This clonotype was detected many times. CDR3 in amino acids: CASSVGGAMNTEAFF. The CDR3, as DNA: TGTGCCAGCAGCGTAGGAGGGGCCATGAACACTGAAGCTTTCTTT. The chain has TRBV9 and TRBJ1-1; D might be TRBD1 (5 bases). Trimming took 0 bases from V and 0 from J, leaving 9 bases between them. This CDR3 has 15 residues. Germline values: CDR1 SGDLS, CDR2 YYNGEE.

This clonotype was found many times. The gene calls are TRBV4-2 and TRBJ1-2, with 8 bases fitting TRBD1. Germline assignment: CDR1 LGHNA and CDR2 YNFKEQ. The CDR3 runs to 16 residues. V lost 4 bases and J lost 1; bases outside the gene matches: 8. In DNA form, the CDR3 reads TGTGCCAGCAGCCGGAGACAGGGGCCCTATAACTATGGCTACACCTTC. Its translation is CASSRRQGPYNYGYTF.

The V and J genes are TRBV20-1 and TRBJ2-5, with TRBD2 matching over 9 bases. The CDR3 has 15 amino acids. Germline V lookup: CDR1 DFQATT, CDR2 SNEGSKA (reference sequence). Trimming took 0 bases from V and 6 from J; bases not matched to a gene: 8. As DNA, the CDR3 is TGCAGTGCTAGAGATCACGCGGGGGGGCCTCAGACCCAGTACTTC. Translated, it gives CSARDHAGGPQTQYF.

The count of this clonotype is one. The chain recombines TRBV29-1 with TRBJ2-1, with TRBD2 matching 11 bases. J lost 10 bases, V lost 6 bases, and 11 bases had no gene match. The CDR3 runs 14 residues. The germline V gene has CDR1 SQVTM and CDR2 ANQGSEA. In nucleotides, the CDR3 is TGCAGCGTGACCGGGACTAGCGGCCCCAGGGAGCAGTTCTTC. Translating it yields CSVTGTSGPREQFF.

This clonotype was seen many times. Here the CDR3 reads CSARAPGLAGSTYEQYF. The CDR3 DNA reads TGCAGTGCTAGGGCCCCCGGACTAGCGGGTTCCACCTACGAGCAGTACTTC. This chain connects TRBV20-1 to TRBJ2-7; TRBD2 matches at 11 bases. The CDR3 has 17 amino acids. Per germline, CDR1 DFQATT and CDR2 SNEGSKA (reference sequence). The V segment lost 3 bases and the J segment 2 bases; nucleotides outside the gene matches: 12.

This clonotype was seen at least ten times. The chain links TRBV12-3 or TRBV12-4 to TRBJ1-6, with TRBD1 matching 8 bases. This CDR3 contains 13 residues. Germline trimming cut 10 bases from V and 6 bases from J; bases unmatched to any gene: 5. In DNA, the CDR3 is TGTGCCACTGCGGACAGGGCTAATTCACCCCTCCACTTT. It specifies CATADRANSPLHF.

This clonotype has ten or more counts. V usage is TRBV9 and J usage is TRBJ2-5; the match to TRBD1 covers 11 bases. CDR1 is SGDLS and CDR2 is YYNGEE in the germline V gene. This CDR3 spans 15 amino acids. V gave up 4 bases and J gave up 3 bases; unmatched junction bases: 5. The CDR3 loop reads CASSPWTGGEETQYF. CDR3 bases: TGTGCCAGCAGCCCGTGGACAGGGGGCGAAGAGACCCAGTACTTC.

This clonotype was recorded at least ten times. The chain links TRBV20-1 to TRBJ2-7; D may be TRBD1 (5 bases). Germline CDR1 DFQATT, CDR2 SNEGSKA (reference sequence). V was shortened by 2 bases and J by 4 bases, with 12 bases between the two germline ends. This CDR3 spans 13 amino acids. The CDR3: CSARSRQGYEQYF. The CDR3 coding sequence is TGCAGTGCTAGATCTCGCCAGGGATACGAGCAGTACTTC.

Only a few counts were recorded for this clonotype. The chain joins TRBV29-1 to TRBJ1-5, with D uncertain. This CDR3 is 12 amino acids long. Germline V gene sequence: CDR1 SQVTM, CDR2 ANQGSEA. Trimming shortened V by 4 bases and J by 2 bases, and 6 bases separated the two germline ends. CDR3 residues: CSVVVGNQPQHF. In DNA form, the CDR3 reads TGCAGCGTTGTCGTAGGCAATCAGCCCCAGCATTTT.

In its sample, this clonotype was seen many times. The rearrangement links TRBV5-1 to TRBJ2-1, with 12 bases aligning to TRBD1. Germline lookup yields CDR1 SGHRS and CDR2 YFSETQ. Trimming removed 4 bases from V and 4 bases from J; junction bases left unmatched: 9. The CDR3 has 17 residues. The CDR3 coding sequence is TGCGCCAGCAGCACGGGACAGGGGGCGGGAGGATACAATGAGCAGTTCTTC. This translates into CASSTGQGAGGYNEQFF.

This clonotype came up many times. The chain couples TRBV5-1 to TRBJ2-7; D gene uncertain. Per germline, CDR1 SGHRS and CDR2 YFSETQ. The CDR3 totals 12 residues. V lost 2 bases and J 4 bases, leaving 7 bases between the germline ends. The CDR3 reads CASSFGRYEQYF. The CDR3 region has the DNA TGCGCCAGCAGCTTTGGACGATACGAGCAGTACTTC.

This clonotype was detected many times. The chain employs TRBV6-5 and TRBJ2-1; weak D call: TRBD2 (7 bases). The V and J ends lost 5 bases and 3 bases respectively, with 14 bases between them. CDR1 is MNHEY and CDR2 is SVGAGI in the germline V gene. The CDR3 sequence is 15 residues long. The CDR3 DNA reads as TGTGCCAGCAGTCGCTCTAGGGGGGGCTACAATGAGCAGTTCTTC. Amino acids: CASSRSRGGYNEQFF.

This chain uses TRBV10-3 with TRBJ2-7, with D possibly TRBD1 on 6 matching bases. Between the trimmed V and J ends, which lost 5 bases and 10 bases, there was a span of 18 bases. In germline, CDR1 is ENHRY, CDR2 SYGVKD. The length of the CDR3 is 13 residues. CDR3 sequence (DNA): TGTGCCATCAGTCCCAATCCCGGACAGTCCCAGTACTTC. This sequence encodes CAISPNPGQSQYF.

This clonotype occurred many times. This sequence joins TRBV11-2 and TRBJ1-1; D uncertain. The CDR3 loop spans 13 amino acids. Trimming shortened V by 2 bases and J by 1 base, and 5 bases separated the two germline ends. Germline CDR1 SGHAT, CDR2 FQNNGV. CDR3 in DNA: TGTGCCAGCAGCTTATACGCGAACACTGAAGCTTTCTTT. Its protein product is CASSLYANTEAFF. The full variable domain, its missing parts supplied by reference TRBV11-2 and TRBJ1-1, is EAGVAQSPRYKIIEKRQSVAFWCNPISGHATLYWYQQILGQGPKLLIQFQNNGVVDDSQLPKDRFSAERLKGVDSTLKIQPAKLEDSAVYLCASSLYANTEAFFGQGTRLTVV.

This clonotype was recorded at least ten times. The V call is TRBV7-2, the J call TRBJ1-1, with 7 bases identical to TRBD1. The length of the CDR3 is 13 residues. CDR1 is SGHTA and CDR2 is FQGNSA in the germline V gene. Trimming cost V 2 bases and J 11 bases; bases outside gene matches: 8. DNA for the CDR3: TGTGCCAGCAGCTTACGAGGGGGCGCCGGGGCTTTCTTT. It specifies CASSLRGGAGAFF.

This clonotype showed up many times. The chain carries TRBV7-9 and TRBJ1-2; the match to TRBD1 covers 7 bases. The V segment lost 3 bases and the J segment 5 bases; nucleotides outside the gene matches: 0. The CDR3 has 12 residues. CDR1 and CDR2 from the germline V gene are SEHNR and FQNEAQ (reference sequence). The CDR3 loop reads CASSLGQYGYTF. Here the CDR3 DNA reads TGTGCCAGCAGCTTGGGACAGTATGGCTACACCTTC.

This clonotype came up a few times. The chain joins TRBV20-1 to TRBJ2-1; the D call may be TRBD1 or TRBD2 (5 bases each). V was pared by 1 base and J by 9 bases, with 19 bases between. The CDR3 is 15 residues long. The germline gives CDR1 DFQATT, CDR2 SNEGSKA (reference sequence). The CDR3 region is CSARASRTLGGEQFF. The CDR3 nucleotides are TGCAGTGCTAGAGCCTCCCGGACTCTTGGGGGTGAGCAGTTCTTC.

This clonotype came up many times. The V and J genes are TRBV7-2 and TRBJ1-2; 8 bases agree with TRBD1. From germline, CDR1 is SGHTA and CDR2 FQGNSA. The CDR3 has 12 residues. The trim removed 5 bases at V and 8 bases at J, leaving 4 bases unmatched. For the CDR3, the DNA is TGTGCCAGCAGCATCAGGGGGCAAGGCTACACCTTC. Translated, it gives CASSIRGQGYTF.

This clonotype was seen many times. The chain uses TRBV5-1 and TRBJ2-2; D is possibly TRBD1 (6 bases). Trimming removed 2 bases at V and 0 bases at J, with 8 bases between. Germline CDR1 and CDR2: SGHRS and YFSETQ. The CDR3 runs 15 residues. The CDR3 DNA reads as TGCGCCAGCAGCTTTCAGGGGACGAACACCGGGGAGCTGTTTTTT. Translating it yields CASSFQGTNTGELFF. The whole variable domain, remainder taken from reference TRBV5-1 and TRBJ2-2, is KAGVTQTPRYLIKTRGQQVTLSCSPISGHRSVSWYQQTPGQGLQFLFEYFSETQRNKGNFPGRFSGRQFSNSRSEMNVSTLELGDSALYLCASSFQGTNTGELFFGEGSRLTVL.